This TCR beta chain emerged from a study of CD8 T cells in ankylosing spondylitis. This clonotype was seen a handful of times. This CDR3 spans 16 amino acids. The V gene end was trimmed by 3 bases and the J gene end by 6 bases; junction bases not matched to a gene: 10. A single record per CDR3 protein comes from TCRdb applying MiXCR to the 5' RACE reads. The data hold roughly 260,000 distinct CDR3 sequences, with about 19% observed a single time. Sequencing was carried out using blood, either unsorted or a sorted T cell fraction (not recorded which). V gene TRBV12-3 or TRBV12-4 combines with J gene TRBJ2-2, with 7 nucleotides matching TRBD2. The receptor was derived from a male donor with ankylosing spondylitis or in good health (not recorded which). The CDR3 DNA follows: TGTGCCAGCAGTTTGTGGCTAGCGGCTTTTCCCGGGGAGCTGTTTTTT. This codes for CASSLWLAAFPGELFF.